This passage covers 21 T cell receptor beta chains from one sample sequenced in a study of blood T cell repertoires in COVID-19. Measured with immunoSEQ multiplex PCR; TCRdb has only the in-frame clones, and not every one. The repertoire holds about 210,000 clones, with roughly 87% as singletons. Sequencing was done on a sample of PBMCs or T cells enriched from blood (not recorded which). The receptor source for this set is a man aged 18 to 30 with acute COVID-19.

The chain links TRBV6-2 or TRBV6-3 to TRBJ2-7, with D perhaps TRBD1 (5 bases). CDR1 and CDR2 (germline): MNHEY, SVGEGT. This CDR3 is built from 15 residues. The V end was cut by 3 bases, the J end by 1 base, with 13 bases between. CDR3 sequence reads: CASSYKGMGSYEQYF. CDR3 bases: TGTGCCAGCAGTTATAAGGGGATGGGGTCCTACGAGCAGTACTTC.

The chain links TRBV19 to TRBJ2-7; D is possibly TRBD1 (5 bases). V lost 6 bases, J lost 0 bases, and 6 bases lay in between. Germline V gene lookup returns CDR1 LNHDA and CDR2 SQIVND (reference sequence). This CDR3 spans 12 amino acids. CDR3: CASRGRSYEQYF. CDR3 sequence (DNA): TGTGCCAGTAGGGGGCGCTCCTACGAGCAGTACTTC.

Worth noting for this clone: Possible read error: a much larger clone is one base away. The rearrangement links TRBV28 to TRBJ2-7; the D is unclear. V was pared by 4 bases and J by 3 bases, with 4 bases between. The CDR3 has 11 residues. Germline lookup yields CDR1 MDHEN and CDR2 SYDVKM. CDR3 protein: CASSSHYEQYF. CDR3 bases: TGTGCCAGCAGTTCCCACTACGAGCAGTACTTC.

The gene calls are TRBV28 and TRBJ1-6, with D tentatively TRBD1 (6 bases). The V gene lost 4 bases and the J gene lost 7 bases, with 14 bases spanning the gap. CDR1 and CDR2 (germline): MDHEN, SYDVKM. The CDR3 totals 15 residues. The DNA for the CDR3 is TGTGCCAGCAGTTCCGCAGGGGTAGGGAATTCACCCCTCCACTTT. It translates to CASSSAGVGNSPLHF.

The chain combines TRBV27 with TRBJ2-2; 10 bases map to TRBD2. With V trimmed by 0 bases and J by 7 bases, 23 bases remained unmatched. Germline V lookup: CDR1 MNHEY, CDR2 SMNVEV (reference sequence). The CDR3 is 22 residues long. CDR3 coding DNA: TGTGCCAGCAGTTTATCGATTCGGCTAGCGGGAGAAGGGATCAGAGTGGGCGGGGAGCTGTTTTTT. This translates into CASSLSIRLAGEGIRVGGELFF.

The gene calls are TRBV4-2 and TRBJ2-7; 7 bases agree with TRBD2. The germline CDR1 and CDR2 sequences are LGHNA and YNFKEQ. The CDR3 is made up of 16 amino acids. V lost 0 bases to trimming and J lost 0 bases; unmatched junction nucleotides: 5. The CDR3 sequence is CASSQEAGTSSYEQYF. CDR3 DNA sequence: TGTGCCAGCAGCCAAGAAGCGGGAACAAGCTCCTACGAGCAGTACTTC.

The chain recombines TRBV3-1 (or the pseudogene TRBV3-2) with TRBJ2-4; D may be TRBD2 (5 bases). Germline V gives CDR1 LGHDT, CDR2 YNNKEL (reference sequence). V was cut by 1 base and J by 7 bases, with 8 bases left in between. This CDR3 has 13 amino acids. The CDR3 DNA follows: TGTGCCAGCAGCCAAGCCGGGAATAACATTCAGTACTTC. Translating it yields CASSQAGNNIQYF.

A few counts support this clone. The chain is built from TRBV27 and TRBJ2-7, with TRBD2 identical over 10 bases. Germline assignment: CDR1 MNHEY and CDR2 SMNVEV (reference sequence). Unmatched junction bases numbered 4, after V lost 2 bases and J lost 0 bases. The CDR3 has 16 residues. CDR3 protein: CASSLVASGSSYEQYF. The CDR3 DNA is TGTGCCAGCAGTTTAGTTGCTAGCGGGAGCTCCTACGAGCAGTACTTC.

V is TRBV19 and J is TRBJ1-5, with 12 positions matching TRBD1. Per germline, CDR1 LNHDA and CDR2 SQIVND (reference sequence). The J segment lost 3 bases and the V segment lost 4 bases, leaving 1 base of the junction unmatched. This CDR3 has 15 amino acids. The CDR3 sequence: CASSTGQGANQPQHF. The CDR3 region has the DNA TGTGCCAGTAGTACGGGACAGGGGGCCAATCAGCCCCAGCATTTT. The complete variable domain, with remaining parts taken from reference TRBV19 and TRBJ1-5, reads DGGITQSPKYLFRKEGQNVTLSCEQNLNHDAMYWYRQDPGQGLRLIYYSQIVNDFQKGDIAEGYSVSREKKESFPLTVTSAQKNPTAFYLCASSTGQGANQPQHFGDGTRLSIL.

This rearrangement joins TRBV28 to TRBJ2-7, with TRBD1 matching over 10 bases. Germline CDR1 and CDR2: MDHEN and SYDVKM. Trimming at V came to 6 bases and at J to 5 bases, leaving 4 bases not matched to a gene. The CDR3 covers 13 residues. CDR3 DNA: TGTGCCAGCAGACTGGGACAGGGGCACGAGCAGTACTTC. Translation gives CASRLGQGHEQYF.

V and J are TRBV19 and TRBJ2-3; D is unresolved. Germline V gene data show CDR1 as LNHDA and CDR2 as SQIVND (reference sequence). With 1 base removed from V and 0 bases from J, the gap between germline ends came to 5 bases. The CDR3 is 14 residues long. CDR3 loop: CASSIGGSTDTQYF. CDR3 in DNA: TGTGCCAGTAGTATAGGCGGCAGCACAGATACGCAGTATTTT.

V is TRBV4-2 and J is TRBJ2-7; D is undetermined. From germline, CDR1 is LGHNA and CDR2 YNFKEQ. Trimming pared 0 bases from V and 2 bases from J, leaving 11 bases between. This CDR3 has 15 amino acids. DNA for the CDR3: TGTGCCAGCAGCCAAGATTTGCCTTACACCTACGAGCAGTACTTC. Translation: CASSQDLPYTYEQYF.

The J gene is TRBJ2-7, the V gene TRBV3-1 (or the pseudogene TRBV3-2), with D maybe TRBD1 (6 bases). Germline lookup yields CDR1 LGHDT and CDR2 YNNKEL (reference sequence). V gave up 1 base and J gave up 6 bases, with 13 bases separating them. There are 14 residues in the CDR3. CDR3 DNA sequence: TGTGCCAGCAGCCAAGGAACAGGGCTGGGCGAGCAGTACTTC. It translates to CASSQGTGLGEQYF.

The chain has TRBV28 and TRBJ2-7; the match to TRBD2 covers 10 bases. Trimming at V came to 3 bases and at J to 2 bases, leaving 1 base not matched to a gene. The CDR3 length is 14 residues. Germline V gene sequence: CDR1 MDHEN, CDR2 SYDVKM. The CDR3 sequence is CASSFSGRPYEQYF. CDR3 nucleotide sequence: TGTGCCAGCAGTTTTAGCGGGAGGCCCTACGAGCAGTACTTC.

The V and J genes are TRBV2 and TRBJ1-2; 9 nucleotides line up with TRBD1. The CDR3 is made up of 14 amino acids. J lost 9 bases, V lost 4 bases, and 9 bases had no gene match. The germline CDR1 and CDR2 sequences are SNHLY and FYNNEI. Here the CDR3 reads CASSGPTGGGSYTF. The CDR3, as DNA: TGTGCCAGCAGTGGTCCGACAGGGGGAGGTAGCTACACCTTC.

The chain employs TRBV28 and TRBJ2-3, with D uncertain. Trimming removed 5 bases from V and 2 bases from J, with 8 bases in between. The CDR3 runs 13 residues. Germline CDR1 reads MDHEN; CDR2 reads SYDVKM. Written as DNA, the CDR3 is TGTGCCAGCAGTAGAGCGAACACAGATACGCAGTATTTT. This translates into CASSRANTDTQYF.

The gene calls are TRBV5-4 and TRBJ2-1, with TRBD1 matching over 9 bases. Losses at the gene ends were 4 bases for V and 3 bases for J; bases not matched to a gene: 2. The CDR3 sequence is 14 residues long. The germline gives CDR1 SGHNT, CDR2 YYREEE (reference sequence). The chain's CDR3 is CASSGTGFYNEQFF. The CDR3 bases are TGTGCCAGCAGCGGGACAGGGTTCTACAATGAGCAGTTCTTC.

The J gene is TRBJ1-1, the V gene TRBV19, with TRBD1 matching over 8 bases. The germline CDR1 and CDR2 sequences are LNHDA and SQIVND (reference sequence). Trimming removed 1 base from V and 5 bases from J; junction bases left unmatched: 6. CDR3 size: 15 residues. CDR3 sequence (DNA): TGTGCCAGTAGTATAGGTTCAGGGGGCGGAACTGAAGCTTTCTTT. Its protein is CASSIGSGGGTEAFF. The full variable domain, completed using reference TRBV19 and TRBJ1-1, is DGGITQSPKYLFRKEGQNVTLSCEQNLNHDAMYWYRQDPGQGLRLIYYSQIVNDFQKGDIAEGYSVSREKKESFPLTVTSAQKNPTAFYLCASSIGSGGGTEAFFGQGTRLTVV.

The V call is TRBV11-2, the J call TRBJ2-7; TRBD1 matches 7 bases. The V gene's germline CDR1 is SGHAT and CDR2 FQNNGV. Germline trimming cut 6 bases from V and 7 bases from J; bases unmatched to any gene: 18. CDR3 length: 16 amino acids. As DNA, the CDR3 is TGTGCCAGCAGGGAAAGACCGGGACAGCCGTACGTGGAGCAGTACTTC. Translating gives CASRERPGQPYVEQYF.

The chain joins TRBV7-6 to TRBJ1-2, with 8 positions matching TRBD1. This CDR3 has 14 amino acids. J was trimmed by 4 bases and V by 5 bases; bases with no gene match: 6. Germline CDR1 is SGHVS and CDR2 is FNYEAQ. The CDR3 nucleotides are TGTGCCAGCAGCCCGTCCGGGACAGGCTATGGCTACACCTTC. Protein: CASSPSGTGYGYTF. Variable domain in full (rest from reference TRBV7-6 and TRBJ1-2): GAGVSQSPRYKVTKRGQDVALRCDPISGHVSLYWYRQALGQGPEFLTYFNYEAQQDKSGLPNDRFSAERPEGSISTLTIQRTEQRDSAMYRCASSPSGTGYGYTFGSGTRLTVV.

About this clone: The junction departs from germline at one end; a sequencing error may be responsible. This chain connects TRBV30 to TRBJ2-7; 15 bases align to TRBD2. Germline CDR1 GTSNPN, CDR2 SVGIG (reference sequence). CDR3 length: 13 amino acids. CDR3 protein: CGLAGGGSYEQYF. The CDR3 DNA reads TGCGGACTAGCGGGGGGGGGCTCCTACGAGCAGTACTTC.